A selection of T cell receptor beta chains follows, all from one sample in a study of blood T cell repertoires in COVID-19. This table comes from immunoSEQ multiplex PCR, and its TCRdb copy is limited to in-frame clones, with some not included. The sample includes 200,000 to 250,000 clones, 75% to 85% of them seen just once. Sample: peripheral blood. Source of these receptors: a woman between 25 and 40 years old with COVID-19, enrolled during active disease. The CDR3 runs from the conserved cysteine through the conserved F or W. A D gene is named only where the DNA matches it firmly. Some rows mark clone size as missing; the rest say once, few, many or name a class of expanded clone.

D: .
size: .
V: TRBV19
J: TRBJ2-3
DNA: TGTGCCAGTAGTATGCGGGGAATTGGATACACAGATACGCAGTATTTT
CDR3: CASSMRGIGYTDTQYF

D: TRBD2
size: .
V: TRBV5-6
J: TRBJ2-1
DNA: TGTGCCAGCAGCTTTCCCGGGGGGGCCAAGAATGAGCAGTTCTTC
CDR3: CASSFPGGAKNEQFF

D: .
size: .
V: TRBV7-8
J: TRBJ2-4
DNA: TGTGCCAGCACCCTCGGAGAAAACATTCAGTACTTC
CDR3: CASTLGENIQYF

D: .
size: .
V: TRBV19
J: TRBJ2-1
DNA: TGTGCCAGTACCCTGGGGGCAGGGGTGCGCGATGAGCAGTTCTTC
CDR3: CASTLGAGVRDEQFF

D: TRBD1
size: once
V: TRBV6-4
J: TRBJ2-1
DNA: TGTGCCAGCAGTGAGACAGGGTACAATGAGCAGTTCTTC
CDR3: CASSETGYNEQFF

D: TRBD1
size: .
V: TRBV5-4
J: TRBJ2-2
DNA: TGTGCCAGCAGCTTGGGGACAGGGGGTAGGACCGGGGAGCTGTTTTTT
CDR3: CASSLGTGGRTGELFF

D: .
size: .
V: TRBV6-5
J: TRBJ1-2
DNA: TGTGCCAGCACCAAGACGGGAGGGTCTAACTATGGCTACACCTTC
CDR3: CASTKTGGSNYGYTF

D: .
size: .
V: TRBV5-1
J: TRBJ1-1
DNA: TGCGCCAGCAGCTTGGGACTTACTGAAGCTTTCTTT
CDR3: CASSLGLTEAFF

D: TRBD1
size: .
V: TRBV28
J: TRBJ2-4
DNA: TGTGCCAGCAGGACGGGACAGCTTCGATCGTTAGCCAAAAACATTCAGTACTTC
CDR3: CASRTGQLRSLAKNIQYF

D: .
size: once
V: TRBV6-5
J: TRBJ1-3
DNA: TGTGCCAGCAGTTTCAGCCATCAGGGGAACGGAAACACCATATATTTT
CDR3: CASSFSHQGNGNTIYF

D: .
size: .
V: TRBV7-9
J: TRBJ2-7
DNA: TGTGCCAGCAGCTTCTCCAGGAACGAGCAGTACTTC
CDR3: CASSFSRNEQYF

D: .
size: few
V: TRBV7-2
J: TRBJ2-7
DNA: TGTGCCAGCAGCTTAGGGCTGGGGGCCCACGAGCAGTACTTC
CDR3: CASSLGLGAHEQYF

D: TRBD1
size: .
V: TRBV6-6
J: TRBJ2-7
DNA: TGTGCCAGCAGTGCGAGACAGGGGGCGTGGGAGCAGTACTTC
CDR3: CASSARQGAWEQYF

D: TRBD1
size: .
V: TRBV29-1
J: TRBJ2-7
DNA: TGCAGCGTAAACCCGGGACAGGGTGCCCAGTACTTC
CDR3: CSVNPGQGAQYF

D: .
size: once
V: TRBV7-8
J: TRBJ1-4
DNA: TGTGCCAGCAGCCGAGGGGGGGCAACTAATGAAAAACTGTTTTTT
CDR3: CASSRGGATNEKLFF

D: TRBD1
size: .
V: TRBV9
J: TRBJ1-2
DNA: TGTGCCAGCAGCGTAGCTCGGGGACAGGCCTCCTATGGCTACACCTTC
CDR3: CASSVARGQASYGYTF

D: .
size: .
V: TRBV3-1/TRBV3-2
J: TRBJ2-3
DNA: TGTGCCAGCAGCCCCCGTGCCGGGGGTACAGATACGCAGTATTTT
CDR3: CASSPRAGGTDTQYF

D: .
size: .
V: TRBV10-3
J: TRBJ1-1
DNA: TGTGCCATCAGTGAGCCAGGGAGGTCCACTGAAGCTTTCTTT
CDR3: CAISEPGRSTEAFF

D: TRBD1
size: .
V: TRBV28
J: TRBJ1-2
DNA: TGTGCCAGCAATTCTGAACTGGCGGGCAGGGGGCTAGATAGAGGTGGCTACACCTTC
CDR3: CASNSELAGRGLDRGGYTF

D: TRBD1
size: many
V: TRBV20-1
J: TRBJ1-2
DNA: TGCAGTGCTAGTAGGGGGGGCCGGACAGGGGAGTTTCCAAACTATGGCTACACCTTC
CDR3: CSASRGGRTGEFPNYGYTF

D: TRBD2
size: .
V: TRBV7-2
J: TRBJ2-7
DNA: TGTGCCAGCAGCTTATCGAGCGGGACCGAGCAGTACTTC
CDR3: CASSLSSGTEQYF

D: .
size: .
V: TRBV2
J: TRBJ2-3
DNA: TGTGCCAGTTCGAGAGATACGCAGTATTTT
CDR3: CASSRDTQYF

D: TRBD1
size: .
V: TRBV6-5
J: TRBJ2-2
DNA: TGTGCCAGCAGTACTACAGGGGAAACCGGGGAGCTGTTTTTT
CDR3: CASSTTGETGELFF

D: TRBD2
size: .
V: TRBV7-9
J: TRBJ2-7
DNA: TGTGCCAGCAGCTTAGTAGTGGGGGGGTCCTACGAGCAGTACTTC
CDR3: CASSLVVGGSYEQYF

D: TRBD2
size: .
V: TRBV6-2/TRBV6-3
J: TRBJ2-3
DNA: TGTGCCAGCAGTAGGTCTAGCGGAACAGATACGCAGTATTTT
CDR3: CASSRSSGTDTQYF

D: .
size: .
V: TRBV2
J: TRBJ2-7
DNA: TGTGCCAGCATGCTAGGAGTCGGGTCCTACGAGCAGTACTTC
CDR3: CASMLGVGSYEQYF

D: TRBD2
size: .
V: TRBV5-1
J: TRBJ2-5
DNA: TGCGCCAGCATCAAGACGGCCGGGGGGACGGAGACCCAGTACTTC
CDR3: CASIKTAGGTETQYF

D: .
size: .
V: TRBV5-1
J: TRBJ1-4
DNA: TGCGCCAGCAGCTTGGCTGGGGCTGGATTGGAAAAACTGTTTTTT
CDR3: CASSLAGAGLEKLFF

D: .
size: .
V: TRBV6-1
J: TRBJ2-1
DNA: TGTGCCAGCAGTGAAGCCGGACGGGGTAACAATGAGCAGTTCTTC
CDR3: CASSEAGRGNNEQFF

D: .
size: .
V: TRBV29-1
J: TRBJ1-2
DNA: TGCAGCGTTCGAACAAGCGGGTCCCCCAGTGGCTACACCTTC
CDR3: CSVRTSGSPSGYTF

D: .
size: .
V: TRBV7-9
J: TRBJ2-7
DNA: TGTGCCAGCAGCTCACAGGTCTCCTACGAGCAGTACTTC
CDR3: CASSSQVSYEQYF

D: TRBD1
size: .
V: TRBV29-1
J: TRBJ1-2
DNA: TGCAGCGTTGAAGATAGGGGACAGATCTTCCGCTATGGCTACACCTTC
CDR3: CSVEDRGQIFRYGYTF

D: TRBD1
size: once
V: TRBV19
J: TRBJ1-5
DNA: TGTGCCAGTAGCGAGCCAACAGGGGGCAGTATTCAGCCCCAGCATTTT
CDR3: CASSEPTGGSIQPQHF

D: .
size: .
V: TRBV7-9
J: TRBJ2-5
DNA: TGTGCCAGCAGCCGGGGACTCCTAGAGGAGACCCAGTACTTC
CDR3: CASSRGLLEETQYF

D: .
size: once
V: TRBV6-1
J: TRBJ1-6
DNA: TGTGCCAGCAGTGGTCCGCGGTCAAGCTCCTATAATTCACCCCTCCACTTT
CDR3: CASSGPRSSSYNSPLHF

D: .
size: .
V: TRBV27
J: TRBJ1-5
DNA: TGTGCCAGCAGTTGGGACGGGGGATATAGCAATCAGCCCCAGCATTTT
CDR3: CASSWDGGYSNQPQHF

D: .
size: .
V: TRBV24-1
J: TRBJ2-7
DNA: TGTGCCACCAGTGATGACCGTCGGAGCTCCGGGCAGTACTTC
CDR3: CATSDDRRSSGQYF

D: TRBD2
size: .
V: TRBV5-1
J: TRBJ2-4
DNA: TGCGCCAGCAGCTTGGGGTCTAGCGGATACAAAAACATTCAGTACTTC
CDR3: CASSLGSSGYKNIQYF

D: .
size: .
V: TRBV7-9
J: TRBJ2-2
DNA: TGTGCCAGCAGCCCGCCAGTGGCTCCCGAGCTGTTTTTT
CDR3: CASSPPVAPELFF

D: .
size: .
V: TRBV3-1/TRBV3-2
J: TRBJ2-1
DNA: TGTGCCAGCAGCCACAACCGTTGGGAGGATGAGCAGTTCTTC
CDR3: CASSHNRWEDEQFF

D: .
size: .
V: TRBV7-2
J: TRBJ2-7
DNA: TGTGCCAGCAGCTTCTCAGGGGTCGCGGAGCAGTACTTC
CDR3: CASSFSGVAEQYF

D: .
size: .
V: TRBV19
J: TRBJ2-1
DNA: TGTGCCAGTAGTATTCCAGCGGAGCGCAATGAGCAGTTCTTC
CDR3: CASSIPAERNEQFF

D: TRBD2
size: .
V: TRBV9
J: TRBJ2-3
DNA: TGTGCCAGCAGCGTAGGAGCGGGAGCGGATTCAGATACGCAGTATTTT
CDR3: CASSVGAGADSDTQYF

D: TRBD1
size: .
V: TRBV28
J: TRBJ1-4
DNA: TGTGCCAGCAGCCGGGGGACAGGGGGCCAAGAAAAACTGTTTTTT
CDR3: CASSRGTGGQEKLFF

D: TRBD2
size: .
V: TRBV6-2/TRBV6-3
J: TRBJ2-5
DNA: TGTGCCAGCAGTTTCGGACTAGCGGCCCAAGAGACCCAGTACTTC
CDR3: CASSFGLAAQETQYF

D: .
size: few
V: TRBV11-2
J: TRBJ2-3
DNA: TGTGCCAGCAGCTTAATCGGGGGGCAAGATACGCAGTATTTT
CDR3: CASSLIGGQDTQYF

D: .
size: .
V: TRBV9
J: TRBJ2-3
DNA: TGTGCCAGCAGCGTAGGACTCCACACAGATACGCAGTATTTT
CDR3: CASSVGLHTDTQYF

D: .
size: .
V: TRBV3-1/TRBV3-2
J: TRBJ2-2
DNA: TGTGCCAGCAGCCCGGGAAGGAACACCGGGGAGCTGTTTTTT
CDR3: CASSPGRNTGELFF

D: .
size: .
V: TRBV28
J: TRBJ1-2
DNA: TGTGCCAGCAGTTCGCAGACTCCATATGGCTACACCTTC
CDR3: CASSSQTPYGYTF

D: .
size: few
V: TRBV7-9
J: TRBJ1-5
DNA: TGTGCCAGCAGCCTTGAGTTAGGCCCGAGGTCCAATCAGCCCCAGCATTTT
CDR3: CASSLELGPRSNQPQHF